Following are 4 T cell receptor beta chains from one sample sequenced in a study of blood T cells in healthy people across ages. A second 7 to 11 cycle PCR used barcoded and J-beta primers. TCRdb itself ran the 5' RACE reads through MiXCR, one entry per CDR3 protein. The sample holds 650,000 to 1,000,000 distinct CDR3 sequences, roughly 40% seen once. The sequencing sample was made of blood. The receptors were gathered from a man aged 18 to 29 in good health.

CDR3 in amino acids: CSVEDRSGRGDEQFF. The CDR3 bases are TGCAGCGTTGAAGATCGGAGCGGGAGGGGCGATGAGCAGTTCTTC. V usage is TRBV29-1 and J usage is TRBJ2-1; 10 nucleotides match TRBD2. V gave up 0 bases and J gave up 8 bases; unmatched junction bases: 7. Germline CDR1 reads SQVTM; CDR2 reads ANQGSEA. This CDR3 is 15 amino acids long.

The rearrangement links TRBV25-1 to TRBJ2-5; no firm D call. CDR3 length equals 15 residues. Trimming pared 3 bases from V and 2 bases from J, leaving 13 bases between. Germline V CDR1 and CDR2: MGHDK, SYGVNS. CDR3 amino acids: CASSESATSQETQYF. DNA of the CDR3: TGTGCCAGCAGTGAGTCCGCCACGTCTCAAGAGACCCAGTACTTC.

This clonotype turned up a few times. This chain uses TRBV27 with TRBJ1-4; 10 bases fit TRBD1. The CDR3 totals 14 residues. The junction had 1 base not matched to a gene; V was cut back by 2 bases and J by 7 bases. The V gene's germline CDR1 is MNHEY and CDR2 SMNVEV (reference sequence). CDR3 amino acids: CASSLRDRGEKLFF. Written as DNA, the CDR3 is TGTGCCAGCAGTTTACGGGACAGGGGTGAAAAACTGTTTTTT.

This chain connects TRBV20-1 to TRBJ2-1; 9 nucleotides match TRBD1. V trimming: 5 bases; J trimming: 13 bases; junction bases outside the gene matches: 15. Germline V gives CDR1 DFQATT, CDR2 SNEGSKA (reference sequence). The CDR3 runs 14 residues. The CDR3 DNA reads TGCAGTGCTGGGGGGACAGGGTACCAAGAGACCCAGTTCTTC. Protein sequence: CSAGGTGYQETQFF.